These T cell receptor beta chains were read from a single sample in a study of blood T cell repertoires in COVID-19. TCRdb keeps only in-frame clones here, not all; method: immunoSEQ multiplex PCR. The profile covers 85,000 to 130,000 clones, with 85% to 90% appearing a single time and less than 6.5% taken by the ten largest. Sequencing was carried out using peripheral blood. The receptors originated from a human donor in a cohort sampled during active COVID-19. CDR3s include the opening cysteine and the closing phenylalanine or tryptophan. A D gene is named only where the DNA matches it firmly. Expanded clones get a size class; other rows say once, few or many, or leave the size out.

j_call	clone_size	d_call	v_call	cdr3_aa	cdr3_nt
TRBJ2-7	-	TRBD1	TRBV28	CASSPTDRDGGEQYF	TGTGCCAGCAGTCCGACCGACAGGGATGGGGGCGAGCAGTACTTC
TRBJ1-2	-	-	TRBV7-8	CASTLAGETNYGYTF	TGTGCCAGCACCCTAGCCGGGGAGACTAACTATGGCTACACCTTC
TRBJ1-2	-	-	TRBV9	CASSSGNRAPYGYTF	TGTGCCAGCAGCTCCGGGAACAGGGCCCCGTATGGCTACACCTTC
TRBJ1-2	-	-	TRBV27	CASTTGYGYTF	TGTGCCAGCACTACAGGTTATGGCTACACCTTC
TRBJ2-5	-	-	TRBV29-1	CSVEQETQYF	TGCAGCGTTGAGCAGGAGACCCAGTACTTC
TRBJ1-2	-	TRBD1	TRBV5-4	CASSFDRDGYTF	TGTGCCAGCAGCTTTGACAGGGATGGCTACACCTTC
TRBJ1-3	-	TRBD1	TRBV7-9	CASSLKGDRGPLSGNTIYF	TGTGCCAGCAGCTTGAAGGGCGACAGGGGCCCACTTTCTGGAAACACCATATATTTT
TRBJ2-3	-	TRBD2	TRBV3-1/TRBV3-2	CASSQRTSGPTDTQYF	TGTGCCAGCAGCCAACGAACTAGCGGACCCACAGATACGCAGTATTTT
TRBJ2-5	-	TRBD2	TRBV11-3	CASSLAPLSGGKETQYF	TGTGCCAGCAGCTTAGCCCCCCTTAGCGGGGGTAAAGAGACCCAGTACTTC
TRBJ2-7	-	-	TRBV24-1	CATSDHSGPSYEQYF	TGTGCCACCAGTGACCATAGCGGCCCCTCCTACGAGCAGTACTTC
TRBJ2-5	once	-	TRBV5-1	CASSLGSRGKETQYF	TGCGCCAGCAGCTTGGGGTCCCGGGGTAAAGAGACCCAGTACTTC
TRBJ2-5	-	-	TRBV7-9	CASSTSQGGETQYF	TGTGCCAGCAGCACTTCTCAGGGGGGAGAGACCCAGTACTTC
TRBJ2-3	once	TRBD2	TRBV10-1	CARRPGGTSTDTQYF	TGCGCCAGGAGACCGGGAGGAACTAGCACAGATACGCAGTATTTT
TRBJ2-1	-	TRBD1	TRBV29-1	CSVKGGDRVDYEQFF	TGCAGCGTTAAAGGTGGGGACAGGGTTGATTATGAGCAGTTCTTC
TRBJ2-7	-	-	TRBV2	CASSTKEMQYF	TGTGCCAGCAGTACTAAGGAGATGCAGTACTTC
TRBJ1-1	-	TRBD1	TRBV5-5	CASSFGTGFAEAFF	TGTGCCAGCAGCTTCGGGACAGGGTTCGCTGAAGCTTTCTTT
TRBJ2-6	-	TRBD1	TRBV5-5	CASSLFQGVGANVLTF	TGTGCCAGCAGCCTTTTCCAGGGGGTTGGGGCCAACGTCCTGACTTTC
TRBJ1-1	-	-	TRBV20-1	CSANHGAEAFF	TGCAGTGCCAACCACGGGGCTGAAGCTTTCTTT
TRBJ2-1	-	TRBD2	TRBV4-1	CASSQDQLAGANNEQFF	TGCGCCAGCAGCCAAGATCAGCTAGCGGGGGCTAACAATGAGCAGTTCTTC
TRBJ2-1	-	TRBD2	TRBV7-8	CASTGRAKNEQFF	TGTGCCAGCACCGGGAGGGCGAAAAATGAGCAGTTCTTC
TRBJ2-3	-	-	TRBV7-2	CASSFGITDTQYF	TGTGCCAGCAGCTTCGGGATCACAGATACGCAGTATTTT
TRBJ1-1	once	-	TRBV10-2	CASSESEGRSEAFF	TGCGCCAGCAGTGAGTCTGAGGGGAGGAGCGAAGCTTTCTTT
TRBJ2-1	-	TRBD2	TRBV6-5	CASGETSGSVGEQFF	TGTGCCAGCGGGGAGACTAGCGGGAGTGTCGGTGAGCAGTTCTTC
TRBJ2-3	-	TRBD1	TRBV7-6	CASSLGTPGQGGHTQYF	TGTGCCAGCAGCTTAGGGACACCGGGACAGGGGGGGCATACGCAGTATTTT
TRBJ1-3	-	-	TRBV6-5	CASSYRGFSGNTIYF	TGTGCCAGCAGTTACAGGGGGTTCTCTGGAAACACCATATATTTT
TRBJ2-3	-	TRBD2	TRBV6-2/TRBV6-3	CASSYTLAGGLLSTDTQYF	TGTGCCAGCAGTTACACCCTAGCGGGGGGACTTCTTAGCACAGATACGCAGTATTTT
TRBJ2-2	-	-	TRBV7-9	CASSLASTGELFF	TGTGCCAGCAGCTTGGCTTCCACCGGGGAGCTGTTTTTT
TRBJ2-5	-	-	TRBV3-1/TRBV3-2	CASRGTPGETQYF	TGTGCCAGCAGAGGGACACCGGGAGAGACCCAGTACTTC
TRBJ2-7	few	TRBD1	TRBV25-1	CASSEDRGFYEQYF	TGTGCCAGCAGTGAGGACAGGGGGTTTTACGAGCAGTACTTC
TRBJ2-7	-	TRBD1	TRBV19	CASSPMWDSKPYEQYF	TGTGCCAGTAGTCCCATGTGGGACAGCAAACCCTACGAGCAGTACTTC
TRBJ2-7	-	-	TRBV29-1	CSVVAQGPLFYEQYF	TGCAGCGTTGTTGCCCAGGGTCCCCTCTTCTACGAGCAGTACTTC
TRBJ1-2	-	-	TRBV5-1	CASSVQGNGYTF	TGCGCCAGCAGCGTACAGGGAAATGGCTACACCTTC
TRBJ1-3	-	-	TRBV5-6	CASSLQGNSGNTIYF	TGTGCCAGCAGCTTGCAGGGTAACTCTGGAAACACCATATATTTT
TRBJ1-4	-	-	TRBV4-2	CASSQFLSVGGELFF	TGTGCCAGCAGCCAATTTCTTTCGGTGGGAGGAGAACTGTTTTTT
TRBJ1-4	-	-	TRBV3-1/TRBV3-2	CASSQDGTLDEKLFF	TGTGCCAGCAGCCAAGATGGGACACTAGACGAAAAACTGTTTTTT
TRBJ2-7	-	TRBD1	TRBV12-3/TRBV12-4	CASSRTGFGEQYF	TGTGCCAGCAGTCGGACAGGGTTTGGCGAGCAGTACTTC
TRBJ1-2	-	-	TRBV7-2	CASSLGGTYGYTF	TGTGCCAGCAGCCTGGGGGGAACCTATGGCTACACCTTC
TRBJ2-4	-	TRBD1	TRBV2	CASSDSRGAKNIQYF	TGTGCCAGCAGTGATTCCAGGGGGGCCAAAAACATTCAGTACTTC
TRBJ2-1	-	TRBD1	TRBV28	CASSWTGGYNEQFF	TGTGCCAGCAGCTGGACAGGGGGCTACAATGAGCAGTTCTTC
TRBJ2-5	once	-	TRBV5-1	CASRRGPRTQYF	TGCGCCAGCCGTCGGGGTCCTCGGACCCAGTACTTC
TRBJ2-7	-	-	TRBV23-1	CVQVPPEQYF	TGCGTCCAGGTTCCGCCCGAGCAGTACTTC
TRBJ2-1	-	TRBD2	TRBV4-1	CASSQMSTSGNNEQFF	TGCGCCAGCAGCCAGATGTCGACTAGCGGTAACAATGAGCAGTTCTTC
TRBJ2-5	-	TRBD2	TRBV4-3	CASSQEGLALQETQYF	TGCGCCAGCAGCCAAGAGGGACTAGCCCTCCAAGAGACCCAGTACTTC
TRBJ2-7	-	TRBD1	TRBV3-1/TRBV3-2	CASSPGLGTGDYEQYF	TGTGCCAGCAGCCCCGGATTAGGGACAGGGGACTACGAGCAGTACTTC
TRBJ1-1	once	-	TRBV7-9	CASSAQGMNTEAFF	TGTGCCAGCAGCGCACAGGGAATGAACACTGAAGCTTTCTTT